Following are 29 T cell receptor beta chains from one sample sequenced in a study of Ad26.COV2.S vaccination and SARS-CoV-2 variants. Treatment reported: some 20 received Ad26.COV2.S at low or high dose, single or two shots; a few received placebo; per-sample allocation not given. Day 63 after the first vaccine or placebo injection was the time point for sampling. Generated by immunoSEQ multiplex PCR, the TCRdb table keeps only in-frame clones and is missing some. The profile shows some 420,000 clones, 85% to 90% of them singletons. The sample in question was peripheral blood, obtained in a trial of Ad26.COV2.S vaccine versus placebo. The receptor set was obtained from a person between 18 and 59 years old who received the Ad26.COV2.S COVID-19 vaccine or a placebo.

The CDR3 spells CASSLNLAGAYNEQFF. The CDR3 region has the DNA TGTGCCAGCAGCTTAAATTTGGCAGGGGCCTACAATGAGCAGTTCTTC. This chain joins TRBV7-3 and TRBJ2-1, with a weak D call TRBD1 (6 bases). The germline V gene encodes CDR1 SGHTA and CDR2 FQGTGA. With 1 base removed from V and 2 bases from J, the gap between germline ends came to 12 bases. The length of the CDR3 is 16 residues.

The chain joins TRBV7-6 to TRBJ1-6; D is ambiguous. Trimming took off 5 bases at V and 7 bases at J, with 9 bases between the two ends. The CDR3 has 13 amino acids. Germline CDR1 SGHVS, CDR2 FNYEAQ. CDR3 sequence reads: CASSPSKNSPLHF. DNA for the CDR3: TGTGCCAGCAGCCCCTCTAAGAATTCACCCCTCCACTTT. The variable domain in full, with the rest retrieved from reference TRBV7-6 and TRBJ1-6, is GAGVSQSPRYKVTKRGQDVALRCDPISGHVSLYWYRQALGQGPEFLTYFNYEAQQDKSGLPNDRFSAERPEGSISTLTIQRTEQRDSAMYRCASSPSKNSPLHFGNGTRLTVT.

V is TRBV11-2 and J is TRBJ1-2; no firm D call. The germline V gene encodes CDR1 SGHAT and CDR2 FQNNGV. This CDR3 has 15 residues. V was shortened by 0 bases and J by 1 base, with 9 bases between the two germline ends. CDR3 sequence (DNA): TGTGCCAGCAGCTTAGAGGCACCCTATAACTATGGCTACACCTTC. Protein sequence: CASSLEAPYNYGYTF.

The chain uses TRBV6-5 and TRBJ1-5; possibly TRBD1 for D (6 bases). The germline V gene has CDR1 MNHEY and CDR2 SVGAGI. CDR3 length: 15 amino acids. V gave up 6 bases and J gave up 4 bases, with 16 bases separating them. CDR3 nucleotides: TGTGCCAGCAGGGAGGACAGTTACTATAATCAGCCCCAGCATTTT. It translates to CASREDSYYNQPQHF.

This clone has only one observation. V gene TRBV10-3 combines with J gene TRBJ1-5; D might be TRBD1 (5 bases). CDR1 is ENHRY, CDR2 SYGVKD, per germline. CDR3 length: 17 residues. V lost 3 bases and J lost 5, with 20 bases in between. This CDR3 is CAISDSDRSLQDQPQHF. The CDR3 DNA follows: TGTGCCATCAGTGATAGTGACAGATCCCTCCAGGATCAGCCCCAGCATTTT.

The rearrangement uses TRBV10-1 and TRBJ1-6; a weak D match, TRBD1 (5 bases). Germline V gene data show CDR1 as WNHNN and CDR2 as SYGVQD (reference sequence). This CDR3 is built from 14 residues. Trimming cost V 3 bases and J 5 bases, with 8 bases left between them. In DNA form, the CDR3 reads TGCGCCAGCAGTGACAGGGTCAATAATTCACCCCTCCACTTT. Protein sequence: CASSDRVNNSPLHF.

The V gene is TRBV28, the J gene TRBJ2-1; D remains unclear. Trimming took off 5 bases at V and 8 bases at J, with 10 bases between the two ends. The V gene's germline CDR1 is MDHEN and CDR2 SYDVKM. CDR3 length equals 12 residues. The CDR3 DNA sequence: TGTGCCAGCAGTCTCCTCTCCCATGAGCAGTTCTTC. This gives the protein CASSLLSHEQFF. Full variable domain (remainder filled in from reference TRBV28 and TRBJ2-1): DVKVTQSSRYLVKRTGEKVFLECVQDMDHENMFWYRQDPGLGLRLIYFSYDVKMKEKGDIPEGYSVSREKKERFSLILESASTNQTSMYLCASSLLSHEQFFGPGTRLTVL.

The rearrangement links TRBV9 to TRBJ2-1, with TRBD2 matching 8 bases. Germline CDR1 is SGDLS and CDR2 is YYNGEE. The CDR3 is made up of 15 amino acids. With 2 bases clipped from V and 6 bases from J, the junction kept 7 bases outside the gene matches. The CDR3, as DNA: TGTGCCAGCAGCGTGGTCGGGGGGGCCTTCAATGAGCAGTTCTTC. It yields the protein CASSVVGGAFNEQFF.

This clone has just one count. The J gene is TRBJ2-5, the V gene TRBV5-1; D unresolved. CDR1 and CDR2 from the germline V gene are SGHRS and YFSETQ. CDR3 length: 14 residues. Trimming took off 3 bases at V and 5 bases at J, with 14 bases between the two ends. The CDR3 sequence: CASSSRTVTETQYF. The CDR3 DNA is TGCGCCAGCAGCTCCAGAACCGTAACGGAGACCCAGTACTTC.

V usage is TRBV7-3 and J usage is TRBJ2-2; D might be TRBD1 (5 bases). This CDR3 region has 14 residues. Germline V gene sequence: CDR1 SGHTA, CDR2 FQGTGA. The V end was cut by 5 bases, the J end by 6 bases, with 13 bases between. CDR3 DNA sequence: TGTGCCAGCAGCCCAAGGGGCCCCGCCGGGGAGCTGTTTTTT. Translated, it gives CASSPRGPAGELFF. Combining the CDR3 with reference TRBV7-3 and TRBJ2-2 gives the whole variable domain GAGVSQTPSNKVTEKGKYVELRCDPISGHTALYWYRQSLGQGPEFLIYFQGTGAADDSGLPNDRFFAVRPEGSVSTLKIQRTERGDSAVYLCASSPRGPAGELFFGEGSRLTVL.

Written as DNA, the CDR3 is TGTGCCAGCAGTGAGTATGGCTACACCTTC. Its protein is CASSEYGYTF. The chain recombines TRBV21-1 with TRBJ1-2. TRBV21-1 is noted as a pseudogene. The CDR3 length is 10 residues.

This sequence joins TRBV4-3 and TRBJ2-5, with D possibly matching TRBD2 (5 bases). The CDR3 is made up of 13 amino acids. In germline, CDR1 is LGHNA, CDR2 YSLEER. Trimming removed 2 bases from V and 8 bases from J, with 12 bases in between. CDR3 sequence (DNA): TGCGCCAGCAGCCAAAGATATGGAGGTACCCAGTACTTC. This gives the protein CASSQRYGGTQYF.

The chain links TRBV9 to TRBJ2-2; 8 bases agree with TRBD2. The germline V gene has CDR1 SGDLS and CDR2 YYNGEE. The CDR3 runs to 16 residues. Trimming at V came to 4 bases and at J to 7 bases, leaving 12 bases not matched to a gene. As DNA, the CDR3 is TGTGCCAGCAGCCCCCCCGGGGGGGGATCAGTCGGGGAGCTGTTTTTT. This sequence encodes CASSPPGGGSVGELFF. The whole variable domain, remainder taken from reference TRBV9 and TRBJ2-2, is DSGVTQTPKHLITATGQRVTLRCSPRSGDLSVYWYQQSLDQGLQFLIQYYNGEERAKGNILERFSAQQFPDLHSELNLSSLELGDSALYFCASSPPGGGSVGELFFGEGSRLTVL.

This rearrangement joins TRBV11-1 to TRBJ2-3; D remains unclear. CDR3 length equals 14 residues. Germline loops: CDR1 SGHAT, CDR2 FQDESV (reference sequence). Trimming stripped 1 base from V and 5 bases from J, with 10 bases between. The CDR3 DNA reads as TGTGCCAGCAGCTTAGTGGAGCTGGGAGATACGCAGTATTTT. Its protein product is CASSLVELGDTQYF. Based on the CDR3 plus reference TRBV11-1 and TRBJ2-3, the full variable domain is EAEVAQSPRYKITEKSQAVAFWCDPISGHATLYWYRQILGQGPELLVQFQDESVVDDSQLPKDRFSAERLKGVDSTLKIQPAELGDSAMYLCASSLVELGDTQYFGPGTRLTVL.

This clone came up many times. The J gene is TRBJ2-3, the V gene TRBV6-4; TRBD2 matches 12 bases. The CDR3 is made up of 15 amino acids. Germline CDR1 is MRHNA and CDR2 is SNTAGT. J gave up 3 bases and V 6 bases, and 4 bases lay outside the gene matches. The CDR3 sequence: CASRETSGGTDTQYF. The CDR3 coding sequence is TGTGCCAGCAGGGAGACTAGCGGGGGAACAGATACGCAGTATTTT.

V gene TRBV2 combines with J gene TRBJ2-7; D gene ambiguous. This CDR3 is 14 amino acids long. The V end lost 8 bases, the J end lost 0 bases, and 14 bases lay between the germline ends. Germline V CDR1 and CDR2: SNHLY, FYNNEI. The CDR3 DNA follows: TGTGCCAGCTATACCTCAGGATTCTCCTACGAGCAGTACTTC. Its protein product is CASYTSGFSYEQYF.

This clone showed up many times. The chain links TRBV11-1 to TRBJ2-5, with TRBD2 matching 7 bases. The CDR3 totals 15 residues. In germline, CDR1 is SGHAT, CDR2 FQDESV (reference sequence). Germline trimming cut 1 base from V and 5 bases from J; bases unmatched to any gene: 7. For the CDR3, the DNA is TGTGCCAGCAGCTTAGTTAGCTGGGAGGGGGAGACCCAGTACTTC. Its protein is CASSLVSWEGETQYF.

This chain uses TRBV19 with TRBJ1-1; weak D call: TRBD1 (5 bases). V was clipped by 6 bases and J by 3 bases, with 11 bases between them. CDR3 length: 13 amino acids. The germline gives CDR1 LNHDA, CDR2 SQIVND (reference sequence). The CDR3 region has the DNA TGTGCCAGTAGGGAGTGGGGGGACACTGAAGCTTTCTTT. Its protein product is CASREWGDTEAFF.

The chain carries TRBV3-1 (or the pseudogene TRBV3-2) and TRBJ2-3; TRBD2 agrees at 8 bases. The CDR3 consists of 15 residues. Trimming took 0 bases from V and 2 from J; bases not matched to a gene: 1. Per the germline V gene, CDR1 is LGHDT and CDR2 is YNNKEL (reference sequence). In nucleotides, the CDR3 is TGTGCCAGCAGCCAAGACGGGGGGGTCACAGATACGCAGTATTTT. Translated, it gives CASSQDGGVTDTQYF.

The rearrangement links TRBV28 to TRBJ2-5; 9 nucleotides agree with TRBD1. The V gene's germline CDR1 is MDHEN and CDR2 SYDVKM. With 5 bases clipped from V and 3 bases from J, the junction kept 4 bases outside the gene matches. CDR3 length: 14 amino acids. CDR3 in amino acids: CASSLWTGEETQYF. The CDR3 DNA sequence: TGTGCCAGCAGTCTCTGGACAGGGGAAGAGACCCAGTACTTC.

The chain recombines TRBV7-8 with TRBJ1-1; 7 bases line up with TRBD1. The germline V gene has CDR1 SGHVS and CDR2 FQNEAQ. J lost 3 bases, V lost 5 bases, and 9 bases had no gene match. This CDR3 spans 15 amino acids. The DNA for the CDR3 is TGTGCCAGCAGCCTAGTCCTCGACAGGGACACTGAAGCTTTCTTT. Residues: CASSLVLDRDTEAFF.

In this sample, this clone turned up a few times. The CDR3 here is CASSSGLQPQHF. In nucleotides, the CDR3 is TGTGCCAGCAGCTCCGGACTGCAGCCCCAGCATTTT. This chain uses TRBV5-6 with TRBJ1-5, with no clear D. There are 12 residues in the CDR3. Germline CDR1 and CDR2: SGHDT and YYEEEE. The V end was cut by 3 bases, the J end by 7 bases, with 8 bases between.

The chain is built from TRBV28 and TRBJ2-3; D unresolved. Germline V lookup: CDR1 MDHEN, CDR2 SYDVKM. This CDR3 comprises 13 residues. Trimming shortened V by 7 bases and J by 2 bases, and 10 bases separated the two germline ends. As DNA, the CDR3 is TGTGCCAGCATCACCCCAGCCACAGATACGCAGTATTTT. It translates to CASITPATDTQYF.

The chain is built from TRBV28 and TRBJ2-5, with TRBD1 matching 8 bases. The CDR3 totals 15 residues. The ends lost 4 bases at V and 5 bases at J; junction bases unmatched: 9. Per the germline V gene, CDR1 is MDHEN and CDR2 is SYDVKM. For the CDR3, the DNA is TGTGCCAGCAGTTCCTGGACAGGGACGGGGGAGACCCAGTACTTC. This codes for CASSSWTGTGETQYF.

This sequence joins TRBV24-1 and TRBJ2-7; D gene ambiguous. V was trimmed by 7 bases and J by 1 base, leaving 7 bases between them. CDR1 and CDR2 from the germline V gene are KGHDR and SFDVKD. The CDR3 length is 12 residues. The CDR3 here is CATSDGSYEQYF. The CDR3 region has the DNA TGTGCCACCAGCGATGGATCCTACGAGCAGTACTTC.

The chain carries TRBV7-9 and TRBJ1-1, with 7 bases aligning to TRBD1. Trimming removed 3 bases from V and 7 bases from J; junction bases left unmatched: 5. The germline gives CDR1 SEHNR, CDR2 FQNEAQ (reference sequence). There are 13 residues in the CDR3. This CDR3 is CASSLSGQLEAFF. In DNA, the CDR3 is TGTGCCAGCAGCTTGTCGGGACAGCTTGAAGCTTTCTTT.

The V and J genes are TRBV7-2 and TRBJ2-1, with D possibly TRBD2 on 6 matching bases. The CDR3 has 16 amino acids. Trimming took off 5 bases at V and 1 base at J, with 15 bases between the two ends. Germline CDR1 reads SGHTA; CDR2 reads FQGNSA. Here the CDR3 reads CASSRFPRGSYNEQFF. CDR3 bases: TGTGCCAGCAGCCGCTTTCCGCGGGGATCCTACAATGAGCAGTTCTTC.

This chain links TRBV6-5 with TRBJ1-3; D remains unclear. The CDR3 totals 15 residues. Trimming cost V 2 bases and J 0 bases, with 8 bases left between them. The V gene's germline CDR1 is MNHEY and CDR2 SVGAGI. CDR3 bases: TGTGCCAGCAGTTACGCCGGAGGCTCTGGAAACACCATATATTTT. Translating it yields CASSYAGGSGNTIYF.

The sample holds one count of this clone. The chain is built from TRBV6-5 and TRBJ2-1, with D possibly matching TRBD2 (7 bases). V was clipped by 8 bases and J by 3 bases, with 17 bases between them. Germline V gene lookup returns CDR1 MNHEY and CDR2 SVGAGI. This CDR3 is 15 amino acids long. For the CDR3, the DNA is TGTGCCAGCTCACGGGGGGCTCGGATCTACAATGAGCAGTTCTTC. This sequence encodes CASSRGARIYNEQFF.